This T cell receptor (beta chain) was identified in a study of shared clonotypes between healthy human individuals. The CDR3 has 14 residues. Germline-derived CDR1 and CDR2 are MNHEY and SMNVEV (reference sequence). V shed 6 bases, J shed 1 base, and the junction held 3 bases outside the gene matches. Only in-frame clones appear in the TCRdb table, and some are missing; sequencing was by immunoSEQ multiplex PCR. The profile shows under 2,000,000 clones, about 95% of them singletons. It was CD45RO-negative cells, positively selected for CCR7, that made up naive CD8 cells, with terminally differentiated effector memory CD45RA+ cells excluded.

The rearrangement uses TRBV27 and TRBJ2-3, with 8 nucleotides matching TRBD2. Sequencing used naive CD8+ T cells sorted from blood. The source of this sequence is a man between 18 and 35 years old in good health. CDR3 sequence: CASSIAGRTDTQYF. CDR3 in DNA: TGTGCCAGCAGCATAGCGGGGCGCACAGATACGCAGTATTTT.